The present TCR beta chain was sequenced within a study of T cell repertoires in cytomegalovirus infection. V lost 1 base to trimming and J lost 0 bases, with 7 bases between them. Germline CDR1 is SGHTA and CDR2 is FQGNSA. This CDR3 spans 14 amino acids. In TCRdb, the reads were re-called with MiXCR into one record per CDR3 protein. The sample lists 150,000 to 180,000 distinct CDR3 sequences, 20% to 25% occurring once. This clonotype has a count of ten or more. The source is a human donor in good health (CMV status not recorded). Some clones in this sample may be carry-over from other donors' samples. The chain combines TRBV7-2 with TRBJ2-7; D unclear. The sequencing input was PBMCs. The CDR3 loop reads CASSLVHSSYEQYF. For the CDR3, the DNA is TGTGCCAGCAGCTTAGTTCATAGCTCCTACGAGCAGTACTTC.